This T cell receptor beta chain originates from a study of CD8+CD57+ T cells in acquired aplastic anemia (dated by TCRdb to about 2018). Turning to the overall study: DNA extracted from sorted CD4+ and CD8+ cells had a mean of roughly 3.3 ug, with a range of about 0.2 to 30 ug. A CD8+CD57+ expansion meant a frequency higher than the mean frequency seen in healthy subjects.

To note about this clonotype: Its antigen remains undetermined. Compared with germline, one end of the junction differs, possibly owing to a read error.

Here is what the overall study found, with its caveats: Around 28 CD8+ CDR3 sequences were found to be shared between patients and controls, but these sequences appeared to be highly expressed in patients and within the immunodominant clones of the patients. No significant difference in CD8+ Simpson's diversity was found between patients and healthy controls (P=0.060).

Expansion of CD8+CD57+ cells had been shown by flow cytometry in the patients chosen for sequencing. Every patient had a diagnosis of severe acquired aplastic anemia based on International Study of Aplastic Anemia and Agranulocytosis and Camitta criteria. No patient had received any therapy when blood was sampled. TCR repertoires of sorted CD4+ and CD8+ blood T cells from severe aplastic anemia patients and healthy subjects were deep-sequenced in the study. Patients were enrolled in the USA under clinicaltrials.gov protocols 00001620, 01623167, 00001397, 00071045, 00081523 and 00961064. Ficoll-Paque density gradient centrifugation was used to isolate peripheral blood mononuclear cells. Before DNA was extracted, CD4+ and CD8+ T cells were sorted using either FACS or magnetic beads. TCR beta VDJ combination and CDR3 sequence profiling used genomic DNA as the template. An Illumina HiSeq 2000 was the platform used for TCR repertoire sequencing. As for the authors' bioinformatics: TRBV/TRBJ rearrangement plots, CDR3 size and DJ length profiles, and Simpson's diversity index were used to evaluate the repertoires. Whichever DNA sequence was most abundant in the deep sequencing data was defined as the immunodominant clone. CDR3 amino acid sequences were screened for sharing across subjects and were compared with published repertoires and the VDJdb database. Through fastp at Q25 and MiXCR, TCRdb rebuilt clones from the public reads, retaining in-frame beta chains. Entries that share a CDR3 protein sequence are merged under the most common genes and DNA. What appears here as the V and J calls and clone size reflects TCRdb's work, not the paper's. The sample has over 150,000 distinct CDR3 sequences on record, more than 60% of them singletons. The leading ten clones occupy approximately 40% of the sample.

The CDR3 covers 16 residues, taking in both the cysteine and the phenylalanine. Left in the record is the CDR3 DNA by itself, 48 bases read in frame from the first base. CDR1 is given as SNHLY and CDR2 as FYNNEI, both from the germline V gene. The V and J segments used are TRBV2 and TRBJ2-7; TRBD2 is a weak D gene call, 6 bases matching. The sample consisted of sorted CD4+, CD8+, or CD8+CD57+ T cells (not recorded which) from PBMCs. This TCR was sampled from a human donor with aplastic anemia. The nucleotide sequence reads as follows: TGTGCCAGCAGCGACGCACCGGGACTTACTTCCTACGAGCAGTGCTTC. The resulting protein is CASSDAPGLTSYEQCF.